A selection of T cell receptor beta chains follows, all from one sample in a study of T cell repertoires in cytomegalovirus infection. A single record per CDR3 protein comes from TCRdb applying MiXCR to the reads. The top ten hold 13% of the sample, which has just under 550,000 distinct CDR3 sequences, around a quarter seen once. Sequenced material: PBMCs. The receptors here all came from a human donor in good health (CMV status not recorded). Some clones in this sample may be carry-over from other donors' samples. CDR3s include the opening cysteine and the closing phenylalanine or tryptophan. Each record gives: CDR3 protein, CDR3 DNA, clone size, J gene, D gene, V gene. D genes are given only for firm matches. The size field is filled for only some rows; it gives once, few, many or a size class.

cdr3_aa: CASSSSLGLANTEAFF
cdr3_nt: TGTGCCAGCAGCTCATCCTTAGGGCTAGCGAACACTGAAGCTTTCTTT
clone_size: once
j_call: TRBJ1-1
d_call: -
v_call: TRBV7-9

cdr3_aa: CASSTDGTGGHYGYTF
cdr3_nt: TGTGCCAGCAGCACGGATGGGACAGGCGGACACTATGGCTACACCTTC
clone_size: many
j_call: TRBJ1-2
d_call: TRBD1
v_call: TRBV7-2

cdr3_aa: CASMGLVKSRDNEQFF
cdr3_nt: TGTGCCAGCATGGGACTAGTCAAGTCGAGGGACAATGAGCAGTTCTTC
clone_size: few
j_call: TRBJ2-1
d_call: TRBD2
v_call: TRBV6-2/TRBV6-3

cdr3_aa: CASSLFRGYTEAFF
cdr3_nt: TGTGCCAGCAGTTTATTCCGGGGATACACTGAAGCTTTCTTT
clone_size: few
j_call: TRBJ1-1
d_call: -
v_call: TRBV27

cdr3_aa: CATSAPPGEQFF
cdr3_nt: TGTGCCACCAGCGCCCCCCCTGGTGAGCAGTTCTTC
clone_size: -
j_call: TRBJ2-1
d_call: -
v_call: TRBV24-1

cdr3_aa: CASSPRNYGGTGELFF
cdr3_nt: TGTGCCAGCAGCCCTAGAAACTACGGGGGCACCGGGGAGCTGTTTTTT
clone_size: few
j_call: TRBJ2-2
d_call: -
v_call: TRBV7-7

cdr3_aa: CASSLAIRGVGNQPQHF
cdr3_nt: TGTGCCAGCAGTTTAGCCATACGGGGGGTGGGAAATCAGCCCCAGCATTTT
clone_size: -
j_call: TRBJ1-5
d_call: -
v_call: TRBV12-3/TRBV12-4

cdr3_aa: CASTSGRGTDTQYF
cdr3_nt: TGTGCCAGTACCAGCGGGAGAGGCACAGATACGCAGTATTTT
clone_size: -
j_call: TRBJ2-3
d_call: TRBD2
v_call: TRBV19

cdr3_aa: CASKGWLAGGLGTDTQYF
cdr3_nt: TGTGCCAGCAAGGGTTGGCTAGCGGGAGGGCTGGGCACAGATACGCAGTATTTT
clone_size: few
j_call: TRBJ2-3
d_call: TRBD2
v_call: TRBV4-2

cdr3_aa: CASSQELAGVSDTQYF
cdr3_nt: TGTGCCAGCAGCCAGGAACTAGCGGGAGTATCAGATACGCAGTATTTT
clone_size: -
j_call: TRBJ2-3
d_call: TRBD2
v_call: TRBV5-4

cdr3_aa: CSARDRGENNQPQHF
cdr3_nt: TGCAGTGCTAGAGACAGGGGAGAGAACAATCAGCCCCAGCATTTT
clone_size: -
j_call: TRBJ1-5
d_call: -
v_call: TRBV20-1

cdr3_aa: CASRVPWGNTIYF
cdr3_nt: TGTGCCAGCAGGGTCCCCTGGGGAAACACCATATATTTT
clone_size: many
j_call: TRBJ1-3
d_call: -
v_call: TRBV7-2

cdr3_aa: CASSLHGLAGSDEQFF
cdr3_nt: TGTGCCAGCAGTTTACATGGACTAGCGGGTAGCGATGAGCAGTTCTTC
clone_size: -
j_call: TRBJ2-1
d_call: TRBD2
v_call: TRBV27

cdr3_aa: CSATLDAGDTQYF
cdr3_nt: TGCAGTGCTACCTTGGATGCGGGGGATACGCAGTATTTT
clone_size: many
j_call: TRBJ2-3
d_call: -
v_call: TRBV20-1

cdr3_aa: CASSLTRGQFF
cdr3_nt: TGTGCCAGCAGCTTAACTCGGGGGCAGTTCTTC
clone_size: few
j_call: TRBJ2-1
d_call: -
v_call: TRBV7-9

cdr3_aa: CAISESTGGINTGELFF
cdr3_nt: TGTGCCATCAGTGAGTCGACAGGGGGGATAAACACCGGGGAGCTGTTTTTT
clone_size: few
j_call: TRBJ2-2
d_call: TRBD1
v_call: TRBV10-3

cdr3_aa: CASSPETEMKIFF
cdr3_nt: TGCGCCAGCAGCCCGGAGACAGAGATGAAAATTTTTTTT
clone_size: -
j_call: TRBJ1-4
d_call: -
v_call: TRBV4-1